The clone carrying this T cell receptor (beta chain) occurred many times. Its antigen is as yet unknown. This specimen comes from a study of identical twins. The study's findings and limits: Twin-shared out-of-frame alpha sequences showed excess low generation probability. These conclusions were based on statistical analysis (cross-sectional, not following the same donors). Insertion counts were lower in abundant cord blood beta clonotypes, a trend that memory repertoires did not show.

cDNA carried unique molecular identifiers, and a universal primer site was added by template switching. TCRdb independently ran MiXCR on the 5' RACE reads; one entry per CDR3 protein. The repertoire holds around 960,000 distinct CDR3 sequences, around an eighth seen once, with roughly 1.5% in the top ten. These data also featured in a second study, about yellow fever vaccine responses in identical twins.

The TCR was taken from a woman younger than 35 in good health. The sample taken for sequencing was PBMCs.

CDR3 sequence: CASSLGGRVDTEAFF. As DNA, the CDR3 is TGCGCCAGCAGCTTGGGCGGGAGGGTAGACACTGAAGCTTTCTTT. The genes are TRBV5-1 and TRBJ1-1, with unresolved D. The CDR3 totals 15 residues. The V end lost 0 bases, the J end lost 3 bases, and 12 bases lay between the germline ends. Per the germline V gene, CDR1 is SGHRS and CDR2 is YFSETQ. Full variable domain (missing parts from reference TRBV5-1 and TRBJ1-1): KAGVTQTPRYLIKTRGQQVTLSCSPISGHRSVSWYQQTPGQGLQFLFEYFSETQRNKGNFPGRFSGRQFSNSRSEMNVSTLELGDSALYLCASSLGGRVDTEAFFGQGTRLTVV.